This entry lists 21 T cell receptor beta chains sequenced from one sample in a study of blood T cell repertoires in COVID-19. Assay used: immunoSEQ multiplex PCR; TCRdb lists only in-frame clones, some missing. The sample yields over 150,000 clones, roughly 88% seen once. The material sequenced was peripheral blood. These receptors came from a man aged 55 to 70 with COVID-19, enrolled during active disease.

The chain carries TRBV28 and TRBJ2-1; D is unclear. The CDR3 sequence is 14 residues long. CDR1 MDHEN and CDR2 SYDVKM come from the germline V gene. V dropped 7 bases and J dropped 3 bases, with 13 bases sitting between them. Here the CDR3 reads CASTLIGGYNEQFF. CDR3 in DNA: TGTGCCAGCACCCTCATAGGCGGCTACAATGAGCAGTTCTTC.

The V and J genes are TRBV6-6 and TRBJ1-5, with 8 positions matching TRBD1. V was pared by 6 bases and J by 4 bases, with 8 bases of the junction left unmatched. The CDR3 runs to 15 residues. Germline assignment: CDR1 MNHNY and CDR2 SVGAGI (reference sequence). The DNA for the CDR3 is TGTGCCAGCAGCGCAGGGACAGGAGAAAATCAGCCCCAGCATTTT. Amino acid sequence: CASSAGTGENQPQHF.

CDR3 DNA: TGTGCCAGCAGCTTAGGGGGGGACTCCTACGAGCAGTACTTC. Protein product: CASSLGGDSYEQYF. This chain links TRBV7-9 with TRBJ2-7; a possible D gene is TRBD2 (6 bases). The CDR3 totals 14 residues. Per germline, CDR1 SEHNR and CDR2 FQNEAQ (reference sequence). The germline V and J ends were trimmed by 1 base and 0 bases, with 7 bases remaining between them.

This clone occurred once. The chain employs TRBV6-4 and TRBJ2-3, with D perhaps matching TRBD2 (7 bases). Germline-derived CDR1 and CDR2 are MRHNA and SNTAGT. The CDR3 runs 15 residues. Deletions cut 5 bases from V and 1 base from J, with 13 bases between. The chain's CDR3 is CASSRGGGGTDTQYF. DNA for the CDR3: TGTGCCAGCAGTAGGGGGGGAGGCGGCACAGATACGCAGTATTTT.

The chain employs TRBV29-1 and TRBJ1-1, with D possibly TRBD1 on 6 matching bases. V lost 3 bases to trimming and J lost 8 bases, with 19 bases between them. The CDR3 is made up of 14 amino acids. CDR1 is SQVTM, CDR2 ANQGSEA, per germline. CDR3: CSVDGPQGFSEAFF. CDR3 bases: TGCAGCGTTGATGGGCCGCAGGGGTTTAGCGAAGCTTTCTTT.

V usage is TRBV10-2 and J usage is TRBJ2-5; possible D gene TRBD2, 5 bases. From germline, CDR1 is WSHSY and CDR2 SAAADI. This CDR3 is built from 13 residues. The germline V and J ends were trimmed by 7 bases and 4 bases, with 13 bases remaining between them. CDR3 coding DNA: TGCGCCAGCACCCCCGGGGTGGGAGAGACCCAGTACTTC. Its protein product is CASTPGVGETQYF.

This chain links TRBV11-2 with TRBJ2-3; TRBD1 is a possible D gene (6 bases). Deletions cut 1 base from V and 3 bases from J, with 11 bases between. This CDR3 contains 15 residues. Germline V gene lookup returns CDR1 SGHAT and CDR2 FQNNGV. The CDR3 DNA is TGTGCCAGCAGCTTAGTCTTCACAGGGACAGATACGCAGTATTTT. Protein sequence: CASSLVFTGTDTQYF.

V is TRBV30 and J is TRBJ1-2, with a possible D match to TRBD1 (5 bases). CDR1 and CDR2 (germline): GTSNPN, SVGIG (reference sequence). The CDR3 sequence is 13 residues long. V lost 3 bases to trimming and J lost 4 bases, with 12 bases between them. The CDR3 region is CAWSPGQSYGYTF. The CDR3, as DNA: TGTGCCTGGAGCCCTGGACAAAGCTATGGCTACACCTTC.

The rearrangement links TRBV6-5 to TRBJ1-2; D gene uncertain. The CDR3 has 12 residues. With 5 bases removed from V and 5 bases from J, the gap between germline ends came to 9 bases. Looked up from germline, CDR1 is MNHEY and CDR2 is SVGAGI. CDR3 in amino acids: CASSRSGYGYTF. CDR3 nucleotides: TGTGCCAGCAGTCGGAGCGGTTATGGCTACACCTTC.

This chain joins TRBV25-1 and TRBJ1-2; 10 nucleotides align to TRBD1. Germline loops: CDR1 MGHDK, CDR2 SYGVNS. Trimming removed 3 bases from V and 4 bases from J; junction bases left unmatched: 5. The CDR3 has 15 amino acids. The CDR3 reads CASSDSGTGAYGYTF. Here the CDR3 DNA reads TGTGCCAGCAGTGATTCCGGGACAGGGGCCTATGGCTACACCTTC.

The rearrangement joins TRBV10-3 to TRBJ1-5; maybe TRBD1 (6 bases). This CDR3 has 15 residues. Trimming took off 2 bases at V and 3 bases at J, with 11 bases between the two ends. The V gene's germline CDR1 is ENHRY and CDR2 SYGVKD. This CDR3 reads CAISEGQLDNQPQHF. In DNA, the CDR3 is TGTGCCATCAGTGAGGGACAGCTGGACAATCAGCCCCAGCATTTT.

The chain has TRBV7-2 and TRBJ2-3, with TRBD1 matching over 10 bases. The germline gives CDR1 SGHTA, CDR2 FQGNSA. The CDR3 runs 15 residues. Germline trimming cut 6 bases from V and 4 bases from J; bases unmatched to any gene: 7. The CDR3 reads CASSFRQGAPDTQYF. The CDR3 DNA follows: TGTGCCAGCAGTTTTAGACAGGGGGCACCAGATACGCAGTATTTT.

The chain links TRBV7-2 to TRBJ2-3, with 9 bases aligning to TRBD1. The CDR3 spans 14 residues. Unmatched junction bases numbered 1, after V lost 2 bases and J lost 4 bases. Germline V gene data show CDR1 as SGHTA and CDR2 as FQGNSA. The CDR3: CASSLTGGADTQYF. CDR3 DNA: TGTGCCAGCAGCTTAACAGGGGGCGCAGATACGCAGTATTTT.

The genes are TRBV5-8 and TRBJ1-2; TRBD1 matches 8 bases. Germline CDR1 is SGHTS and CDR2 is YDEGEE. The CDR3 has 15 residues. The junction had 8 bases not matched to a gene; V was cut back by 5 bases and J by 2 bases. The CDR3 loop reads CASSRDRGANYGYTF. Written as DNA, the CDR3 is TGTGCCAGCAGTCGTGACAGGGGAGCCAACTATGGCTACACCTTC. The variable domain in full, completed from reference TRBV5-8 and TRBJ1-2, reads EAGVTQSPTHLIKTRGQQATLRCSPISGHTSVYWYQQALGLGLQFLLWYDEGEERNRGNFPPRFSGRQFPNYSSELNVNALELEDSALYLCASSRDRGANYGYTFGSGTRLTVV.

Details on this clone: In the same sample, other DNA sequences code for this CDR3. J is TRBJ1-1 and V is TRBV7-2; possibly TRBD1 for D (6 bases). Germline-derived CDR1 and CDR2 are SGHTA and FQGNSA. The V end was cut by 1 base, the J end by 0 bases, with 9 bases between. The CDR3 sequence is 15 residues long. CDR3 in DNA: TGTGCCAGCAGCTTAGGTGGGACAATGAACACTGAAGCTTTCTTT. This codes for CASSLGGTMNTEAFF. Based on the CDR3 plus reference TRBV7-2 and TRBJ1-1, the full variable domain is GAGVSQSPSNKVTEKGKDVELRCDPISGHTALYWYRQSLGQGLEFLIYFQGNSAPDKSGLPSDRFSAERTGGSVSTLTIQRTQQEDSAVYLCASSLGGTMNTEAFFGQGTRLTVV.

The chain employs TRBV6-2 or TRBV6-3 and TRBJ2-7; TRBD1 is a possible D gene (6 bases). Germline V lookup: CDR1 MNHEY, CDR2 SVGEGT. The CDR3 totals 15 residues. V was shortened by 5 bases and J by 3 bases, with 17 bases between the two germline ends. In DNA form, the CDR3 reads TGTGCCAGCAGTCGCCCTATGGGGGCCGGCTACGAGCAGTACTTC. Its protein is CASSRPMGAGYEQYF.

This chain connects TRBV18 to TRBJ1-1; D perhaps matches TRBD1 (6 bases). V lost 6 bases to trimming and J lost 1 base, with 12 bases between them. Germline CDR1 reads KGHSH; CDR2 reads LQKENI. This CDR3 region has 14 residues. CDR3 DNA sequence: TGTGCCAGCTCGGGGGACATGACGAACACTGAAGCTTTCTTT. This sequence encodes CASSGDMTNTEAFF.

The CDR3, as DNA: TGTGCCAGTAGTGCTGGCTTTCTTGGCTACACCTTC. Its protein is CASSAGFLGYTF. V and J are TRBV19 and TRBJ1-2; unclear D gene. V lost 5 bases and J 7 bases, leaving 11 bases between the germline ends. The CDR3 consists of 12 residues. Germline CDR1 is LNHDA and CDR2 is SQIVND (reference sequence).

The chain uses TRBV5-1 and TRBJ2-7; TRBD1 agrees at 8 bases. Unmatched junction bases numbered 17, after V lost 2 bases and J lost 4 bases. The CDR3 has 18 residues. Germline values: CDR1 SGHRS, CDR2 YFSETQ. The CDR3 DNA reads TGCGCCAGCAGCTTTGACCCGGACAGGGTGTTTTCCAAGTACGAGCAGTACTTC. Translating it yields CASSFDPDRVFSKYEQYF.

V is TRBV7-9 and J is TRBJ2-7; 10 bases are shared with TRBD2. Germline V gene sequence: CDR1 SEHNR, CDR2 FQNEAQ (reference sequence). Trimming removed 5 bases from V and 4 bases from J; junction bases left unmatched: 8. CDR3 length: 15 residues. This CDR3 reads CASSPPSGSLYEQYF. DNA of the CDR3: TGTGCCAGCAGCCCACCTAGCGGGAGTCTTTACGAGCAGTACTTC.

V usage is TRBV19 and J usage is TRBJ1-1, with 8 nucleotides matching TRBD1. The germline gives CDR1 LNHDA, CDR2 SQIVND (reference sequence). The CDR3 is made up of 12 amino acids. With V trimmed by 5 bases and J by 5 bases, 1 base remained unmatched. The chain's CDR3 is CASSGDRTEAFF. The CDR3 DNA follows: TGTGCCAGTAGTGGGGACAGGACTGAAGCTTTCTTT.